This paragraph covers one TCR beta chain sequence. Its antigen is still unknown. This may stem from a read error, because a much larger clone lies one nucleotide away. Trimming removed 5 bases at V and 6 bases at J, with 30 bases between. The CDR3 has 19 residues. CDR1 and CDR2 (germline): ENHRY, SYGVKD. The data stem from a study of neurological immune-mediated disorders. Synthesis of cDNA was accomplished via 5'RACE employing 10-nucleotide random UMIs. TCRdb itself ran the 5' RACE reads through MiXCR, one entry per CDR3 protein. The sample yields approximately 130,000 distinct CDR3 sequences, more than 2.5% seen once. Study-level findings and limits: No CDR3 amino acid sequences were shared by expanded clones across subjects, suggesting private repertoires in all groups.

Sequenced: PBMCs. This chain joins TRBV10-3 and TRBJ2-3; D gene ambiguous. This sequence was found in a woman in her twenties or thirties with multiple sclerosis. This chain's CDR3 is CAISKPHLSTGRSTDTQYF. In DNA form, the CDR3 reads TGTGCCATCAGTAAGCCTCACCTCTCTACCGGACGGAGTACGGATACGCAGTATTTT.